The 22 T cell receptor beta chains below come from one sample, sequenced in a study of blood T cell repertoires in COVID-19. Some clones are missing from TCRdb's copy, which holds only in-frame ones; the method was immunoSEQ multiplex PCR. The repertoire consists of over 85,000 clones, with 88% occurring once and the leading ten covering roughly 3.3%. The sample consisted of peripheral blood. The origin of the receptors is a woman between 50 and 59 years old with acute or convalescent COVID-19.

This clone has just one count. V is TRBV7-2 and J is TRBJ2-2; 7 bases are a match to TRBD2. In germline, CDR1 is SGHTA, CDR2 FQGNSA. V dropped 1 base and J dropped 6; count of bases not matched to a gene: 5. The length of the CDR3 is 15 residues. The CDR3 DNA is TGTGCCAGCAGCTTAGAGGGAGGGGCTCCCGGGGAGCTGTTTTTT. Translating it yields CASSLEGGAPGELFF.

CDR3: CASSADRGVEVTEAFF. As DNA, the CDR3 is TGTGCCAGCAGTGCGGACAGGGGGGTAGAGGTCACTGAAGCTTTCTTT. J is TRBJ1-1 and V is TRBV6-1, with TRBD1 identical over 10 bases. The V gene end was trimmed by 4 bases and the J gene end by 4 bases; junction bases not matched to a gene: 9. The CDR3 is made up of 16 amino acids. Germline CDR1 reads MNHNS; CDR2 reads SASEGT.

This clone was counted a single time. The CDR3 DNA is TGTGCCAGCAGTCGGGAGGGAGAGACCCAGTACTTC. Its translation is CASSREGETQYF. The V and J genes are TRBV6-5 and TRBJ2-5, with TRBD2 identical over 8 bases. Germline V gene data show CDR1 as MNHEY and CDR2 as SVGAGI. The CDR3 has 12 residues. Trimming cost V 5 bases and J 4 bases; bases outside gene matches: 0.

CDR3 nucleotide sequence: TGCGCCAGCAGTGATAGGGGGAACTATGGCTACACCTTC. Amino acid sequence: CASSDRGNYGYTF. This chain connects TRBV10-2 to TRBJ1-2, with D perhaps TRBD1 (6 bases). CDR3 length: 13 residues. Germline V gene data show CDR1 as WSHSY and CDR2 as SAAADI. The ends were cut back, 3 bases at V and 2 bases at J, with 7 bases in the middle.

The CDR3: CASSEVKMAGDEKLFF. The CDR3 DNA follows: TGTGCCAGCAGTGAGGTGAAAATGGCGGGGGATGAAAAACTGTTTTTT. The rearrangement uses TRBV6-2 or TRBV6-3 and TRBJ1-4; D might be TRBD1 (5 bases). The CDR3 covers 16 residues. V lost 5 bases, J lost 6 bases, and 19 bases lay in between. Germline lookup yields CDR1 MNHEY and CDR2 SVGEGT.

The CDR3 nucleotides are TGTGCCAGCAGCAGGGGGAAGGATGGCTACACCTTC. Translated: CASSRGKDGYTF. The chain is built from TRBV6-5 and TRBJ1-2; 7 positions match TRBD1. The CDR3 length is 12 residues. Looked up from germline, CDR1 is MNHEY and CDR2 is SVGAGI. V shed 6 bases, J shed 6 bases, and the junction held 4 bases outside the gene matches.

V and J are TRBV12-3 or TRBV12-4 and TRBJ2-1; D perhaps matches TRBD1 (6 bases). V lost 5 bases, J lost 15 bases, and 17 bases lay in between. The CDR3 contains 12 residues. The CDR3 DNA is TGTGCCAGCAGTCGCGAAACAGGGTTACTGTTCTTC. Translation gives CASSRETGLLFF.

The chain links TRBV6-5 to TRBJ1-2; 10 nucleotides align to TRBD1. CDR1 and CDR2 (germline): MNHEY, SVGAGI. This CDR3 has 15 amino acids. V lost 4 bases to trimming and J lost 8 bases; unmatched junction nucleotides: 10. CDR3 in DNA: TGTGCCAGCAGTTCCCGGGACAGGGGTGATTGGGGCTACACCTTC. Translating gives CASSSRDRGDWGYTF.

The chain's CDR3 is CASSLTGENTEAFF. The DNA for the CDR3 is TGCGCCAGCAGCTTGACGGGGGAGAACACTGAAGCTTTCTTT. The chain is built from TRBV5-1 and TRBJ1-1; perhaps TRBD1 as D (5 bases). The CDR3 consists of 14 residues. V was trimmed by 1 base and J by 1 base, leaving 8 bases between them. CDR1 and CDR2 (germline): SGHRS, YFSETQ.

For the CDR3, the DNA is TGTGCCAGCAGCCCCGAAATCATGAAGAGGACCCAGTACTTC. Translated, it gives CASSPEIMKRTQYF. This chain joins TRBV7-2 and TRBJ2-5; D gene unclear. Germline loops: CDR1 SGHTA, CDR2 FQGNSA. Trimming cost V 5 bases and J 7 bases, with 17 bases left between them. The length of the CDR3 is 14 residues.

This clone was detected only once. V is TRBV5-1 and J is TRBJ2-4, with TRBD2 matching over 9 bases. V trimming: 5 bases; J trimming: 9 bases; junction bases outside the gene matches: 15. From germline, CDR1 is SGHRS and CDR2 YFSETQ. The CDR3 loop spans 16 amino acids. CDR3 nucleotide sequence: TGCGCCAGCAGACGCGCGGGCCTAGCGGGGCCGCCCATTCAGTACTTC. It yields the protein CASRRAGLAGPPIQYF.

The J gene is TRBJ2-7, the V gene TRBV13; 11 bases map to TRBD2. Germline loops: CDR1 PRHDT, CDR2 FYEKMQ (reference sequence). The CDR3 contains 18 residues. Trimming took 0 bases from V and 5 from J; bases not matched to a gene: 12. The CDR3 sequence: CASSLGLAGAKTGHEQYF. Here the CDR3 DNA reads TGTGCCAGCAGCTTAGGACTAGCGGGAGCTAAAACGGGGCACGAGCAGTACTTC.

The V and J genes are TRBV27 and TRBJ2-1, with 13 positions matching TRBD2. The V and J ends lost 5 bases and 0 bases, in that order; junction bases with no gene match: 4. The CDR3 extends over 17 amino acids. CDR1 and CDR2 (germline): MNHEY, SMNVEV (reference sequence). This CDR3 reads CASSQRTSGGSYNEQFF. Here the CDR3 DNA reads TGTGCCAGCAGTCAACGGACTAGCGGGGGCTCCTACAATGAGCAGTTCTTC.

The chain joins TRBV19 to TRBJ2-3; 11 bases map to TRBD1. Germline loops: CDR1 LNHDA, CDR2 SQIVND (reference sequence). CDR3 length: 15 residues. The ends lost 6 bases at V and 6 bases at J; junction bases unmatched: 8. The CDR3 here is CASSLGQGEGDTQYF. CDR3 in DNA: TGTGCCAGTAGCCTGGGACAGGGGGAAGGGGATACGCAGTATTTT.

This chain uses TRBV5-5 with TRBJ2-2; 9 positions agree with TRBD1. The V gene's germline CDR1 is SGHKS and CDR2 YYEKEE (reference sequence). The CDR3 contains 16 residues. V lost 2 bases, J lost 7 bases, and 9 bases stayed unmatched. Here the CDR3 reads CASSLTQGARIGELFF. The CDR3, as DNA: TGTGCCAGCAGCTTAACACAGGGGGCGCGAATCGGGGAGCTGTTTTTT.

The chain recombines TRBV9 with TRBJ2-2; unclear D gene. Per the germline V gene, CDR1 is SGDLS and CDR2 is YYNGEE. The CDR3 sequence is 16 residues long. V dropped 0 bases and J dropped 0 bases, with 9 bases sitting between them. The CDR3 coding sequence is TGTGCCAGCAGCGTAGCAGAACAAGCGAACACCGGGGAGCTGTTTTTT. Its protein is CASSVAEQANTGELFF.

The V call is TRBV5-1, the J call TRBJ1-6, with D perhaps TRBD1 (6 bases). Trimming removed 4 bases at V and 6 bases at J, with 14 bases between. The CDR3 covers 15 residues. Germline values: CDR1 SGHRS, CDR2 YFSETQ. The CDR3 loop reads CASSPGQKRNSPLHF. The DNA of the CDR3 is TGCGCCAGCAGCCCCGGACAGAAACGTAATTCACCCCTCCACTTT.

This clone has ten or more counts. The V call is TRBV7-9, the J call TRBJ2-3, with a possible D match to TRBD1 (5 bases). V was shortened by 6 bases and J by 2 bases, with 12 bases between the two germline ends. This CDR3 region has 14 residues. Germline V gene data show CDR1 as SEHNR and CDR2 as FQNEAQ (reference sequence). CDR3 in DNA: TGTGCCAGCAGTAAGAGACAGAACACAGATACGCAGTATTTT. It codes for CASSKRQNTDTQYF.

This chain uses TRBV6-6 with TRBJ2-2, with 8 bases lining up with TRBD1. Germline V gives CDR1 MNHNY, CDR2 SVGAGI (reference sequence). Trimming took 5 bases from V and 0 from J; bases not matched to a gene: 5. This CDR3 has 16 residues. CDR3 DNA: TGTGCCAGCAGTGCCCGGACAGGGACGAACACCGGGGAGCTGTTTTTT. It codes for CASSARTGTNTGELFF.

CDR3 DNA: TGTGCCAGCAGCTTCAGGACAGGAAACTACGAGCAGTACTTC. Amino acids: CASSFRTGNYEQYF. The chain carries TRBV7-2 and TRBJ2-7; 7 bases match TRBD1. This CDR3 spans 14 amino acids. V lost 3 bases to trimming and J lost 3 bases; unmatched junction nucleotides: 5. Germline loops: CDR1 SGHTA, CDR2 FQGNSA.

The chain is built from TRBV6-5 and TRBJ1-1; TRBD1 might be the D (5 bases). The CDR3 has 16 residues. The V gene's germline CDR1 is MNHEY and CDR2 SVGAGI. Trimming shortened V by 3 bases and J by 2 bases, and 16 bases separated the two germline ends. The CDR3 protein is CASSYLREGYNTEAFF. Written as DNA, the CDR3 is TGTGCCAGCAGTTATCTCCGGGAGGGGTATAACACTGAAGCTTTCTTT.

The chain joins TRBV7-9 to TRBJ1-6; 11 nucleotides line up with TRBD1. The CDR3 is 16 amino acids. Trimming at V came to 5 bases and at J to 8 bases, leaving 8 bases not matched to a gene. Germline CDR1 is SEHNR and CDR2 is FQNEAQ (reference sequence). The CDR3 DNA reads as TGTGCCAGCAGCCACCTGAGGACAGGGGGCTATTCACCCCTCCACTTT. This sequence encodes CASSHLRTGGYSPLHF.